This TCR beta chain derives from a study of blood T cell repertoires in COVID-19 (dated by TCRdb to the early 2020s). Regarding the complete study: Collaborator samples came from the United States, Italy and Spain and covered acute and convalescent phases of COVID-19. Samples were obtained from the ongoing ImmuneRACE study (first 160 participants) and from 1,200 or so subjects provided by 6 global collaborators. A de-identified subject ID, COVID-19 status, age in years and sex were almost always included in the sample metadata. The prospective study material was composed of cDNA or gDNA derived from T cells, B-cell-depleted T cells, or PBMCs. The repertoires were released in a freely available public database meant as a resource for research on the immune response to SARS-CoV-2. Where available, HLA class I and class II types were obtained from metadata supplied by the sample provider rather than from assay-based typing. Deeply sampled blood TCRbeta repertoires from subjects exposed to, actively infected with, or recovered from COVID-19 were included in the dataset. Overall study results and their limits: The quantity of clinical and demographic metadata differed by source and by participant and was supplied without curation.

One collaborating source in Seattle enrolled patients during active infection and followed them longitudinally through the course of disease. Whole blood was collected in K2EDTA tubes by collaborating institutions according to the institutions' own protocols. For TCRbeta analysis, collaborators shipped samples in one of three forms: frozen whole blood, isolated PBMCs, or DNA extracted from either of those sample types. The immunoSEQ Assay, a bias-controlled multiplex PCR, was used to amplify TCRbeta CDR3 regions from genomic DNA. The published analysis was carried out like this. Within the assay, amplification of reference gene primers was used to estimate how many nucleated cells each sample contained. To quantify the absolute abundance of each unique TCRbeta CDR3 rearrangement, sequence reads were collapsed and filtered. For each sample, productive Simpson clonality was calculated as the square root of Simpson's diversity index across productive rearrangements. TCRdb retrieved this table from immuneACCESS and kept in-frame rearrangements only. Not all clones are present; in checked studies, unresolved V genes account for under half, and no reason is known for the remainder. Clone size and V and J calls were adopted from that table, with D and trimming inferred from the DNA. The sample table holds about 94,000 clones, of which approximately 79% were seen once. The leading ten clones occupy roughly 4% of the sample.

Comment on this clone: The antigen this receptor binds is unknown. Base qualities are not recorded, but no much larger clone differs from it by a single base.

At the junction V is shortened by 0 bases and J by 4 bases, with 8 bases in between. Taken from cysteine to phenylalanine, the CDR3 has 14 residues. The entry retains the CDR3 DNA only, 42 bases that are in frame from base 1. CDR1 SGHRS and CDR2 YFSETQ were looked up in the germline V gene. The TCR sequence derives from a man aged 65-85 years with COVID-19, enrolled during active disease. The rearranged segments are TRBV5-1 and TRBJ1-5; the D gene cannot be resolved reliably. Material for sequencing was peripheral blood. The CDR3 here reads CASSLGTGNQPQHF. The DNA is TGCGCCAGCAGCTTGGGGACGGGGAATCAGCCCCAGCATTTT.